This entry lists 20 T cell receptor beta chains sequenced from one sample in a study of shared clonotypes between healthy human individuals. The protocol was immunoSEQ multiplex PCR, while the TCRdb copy is restricted to in-frame clones and leaves out a portion. The sample shows about 2.1 million clones, 90% to 95% of them seen only once. As defined, naive CD8 cells were CD45RO-negative and positively selected for CCR7, with terminally differentiated effector memory CD45RA+ cells excluded. The specimen sequenced was naive CD8+ T cells from PBMCs. Receptors originate from a man aged 18 to 30 in good health. Some clones in this sample may be carry-over from other donors' samples.

The J gene is TRBJ2-7, the V gene TRBV7-3, with 9 bases aligning to TRBD2. The CDR3 contains 14 residues. Germline V CDR1 and CDR2: SGHTA, FQGTGA. V shed 2 bases, J shed 7 bases, and the junction held 6 bases outside the gene matches. The chain's CDR3 is CASSLLAGTREQYF. In nucleotides, the CDR3 is TGTGCCAGCAGCTTACTAGCGGGGACCCGGGAGCAGTACTTC.

V is TRBV10-3 and J is TRBJ1-1, with D hard to call. V was cut by 2 bases and J by 7 bases, with 8 bases left in between. There are 12 residues in the CDR3. CDR1 is ENHRY, CDR2 SYGVKD, per germline. This CDR3 is CAISEAGREAFF. The CDR3 nucleotides are TGTGCCATCAGTGAGGCGGGTCGTGAAGCTTTCTTT.

This chain joins TRBV27 and TRBJ2-7, with D perhaps TRBD2 (7 bases). Germline V gives CDR1 MNHEY, CDR2 SMNVEV (reference sequence). This CDR3 contains 15 residues. Trimming took off 3 bases at V and 3 bases at J, with 15 bases between the two ends. The chain's CDR3 is CASSFWEGTHYEQYF. In nucleotides, the CDR3 is TGTGCCAGCAGTTTCTGGGAGGGGACACACTACGAGCAGTACTTC.

The chain carries TRBV27 and TRBJ2-5; 12 nucleotides align to TRBD1. The CDR3 has 16 residues. The germline gives CDR1 MNHEY, CDR2 SMNVEV (reference sequence). V trimming: 4 bases; J trimming: 5 bases; junction bases outside the gene matches: 8. In DNA form, the CDR3 reads TGTGCCAGCAGTTCCCTTGGGACAGGGGGCTCGGAGACCCAGTACTTC. It encodes CASSSLGTGGSETQYF.

The chain carries TRBV25-1 and TRBJ2-5; 10 bases map to TRBD2. The V and J ends lost 1 base and 4 bases, in that order; junction bases with no gene match: 9. The germline V gene encodes CDR1 MGHDK and CDR2 SYGVNS. The CDR3 runs 17 residues. CDR3 nucleotides: TGTGCCAGCAGTGAATGGGCTAGCGGGAGCCAAGGAGAGACCCAGTACTTC. As protein: CASSEWASGSQGETQYF.

This chain connects TRBV15 to TRBJ1-5; D is unclear. Germline CDR1 LNHNV, CDR2 YYDKDF (reference sequence). Trimming shortened V by 2 bases and J by 1 base, and 6 bases separated the two germline ends. The CDR3 is 14 residues long. The CDR3 spells CATSRTRSNQPQHF. CDR3 nucleotide sequence: TGTGCCACCAGCAGAACCCGGAGCAATCAGCCCCAGCATTTT. The variable domain in full, with the rest retrieved from reference TRBV15 and TRBJ1-5, is DAMVIQNPRYQVTQFGKPVTLSCSQTLNHNVMYWYQQKSSQAPKLLFHYYDKDFNNEADTPDNFQSRRPNTSFCFLDIRSPGLGDTAMYLCATSRTRSNQPQHFGDGTRLSIL.

V is TRBV4-1 and J is TRBJ2-1, with 13 bases fitting TRBD2. The CDR3 has 16 residues. Losses at the gene ends were 5 bases for V and 3 bases for J; bases not matched to a gene: 4. In germline, CDR1 is MGHRA, CDR2 YSYEKL. Here the CDR3 reads CASSARTSGSYNEQFF. In DNA form, the CDR3 reads TGCGCCAGCAGCGCGAGGACTAGCGGGAGCTACAATGAGCAGTTCTTC.

This clone was seen once. This chain connects TRBV27 to TRBJ2-1, with 12 nucleotides matching TRBD2. Germline-derived CDR1 and CDR2 are MNHEY and SMNVEV (reference sequence). The junction had 8 bases not matched to a gene; V was cut back by 5 bases and J by 3 bases. The CDR3 is 17 amino acids. The CDR3 nucleotides read TGTGCCAGCAGTACCCGACTAGCGGGAGCAGGCTACAATGAGCAGTTCTTC. It encodes CASSTRLAGAGYNEQFF.

The V and J genes are TRBV11-2 and TRBJ2-7; D assignment may be TRBD1 or TRBD2 (6 bases each). CDR1 is SGHAT, CDR2 FQNNGV, per germline. CDR3 length: 17 residues. V lost 5 bases and J 0 bases, leaving 20 bases between the germline ends. Here the CDR3 reads CASSPWGAGRSSYEQYF. CDR3 in DNA: TGTGCCAGCAGCCCCTGGGGGGCGGGGCGAAGCTCCTACGAGCAGTACTTC.

The gene calls are TRBV6-5 and TRBJ1-3; D is possibly TRBD1 (5 bases). With 0 bases removed from V and 11 bases from J, the gap between germline ends came to 17 bases. The CDR3 runs 15 residues. Germline CDR1 MNHEY, CDR2 SVGAGI. In DNA form, the CDR3 reads TGTGCCAGCAGTTACTCGCGGGGACTGGGGAATGCCATATATTTT. Its protein product is CASSYSRGLGNAIYF.

The J gene is TRBJ2-1, the V gene TRBV28, with 12 nucleotides matching TRBD2. V lost 6 bases and J lost 8; bases outside the gene matches: 5. There are 14 residues in the CDR3. Germline V gives CDR1 MDHEN, CDR2 SYDVKM. In DNA, the CDR3 is TGTGCCAGCAGAGGACTAGCGGGACTGGATGAGCAGTTCTTC. Amino acid sequence: CASRGLAGLDEQFF.

The V gene is TRBV11-2, the J gene TRBJ1-5, with D maybe TRBD1 (5 bases). The CDR3 runs to 14 residues. Trimming removed 1 base at V and 4 bases at J, with 8 bases between. CDR1 is SGHAT and CDR2 is FQNNGV in the germline V gene. The CDR3 loop is CASSLADRNQPQHF. The CDR3 DNA sequence: TGTGCCAGCAGCTTAGCAGACAGAAATCAGCCCCAGCATTTT.

The chain uses TRBV27 and TRBJ1-4; unclear D gene. The CDR3 extends over 15 amino acids. Germline CDR1 and CDR2: MNHEY and SMNVEV (reference sequence). Between the trimmed V and J ends, which lost 6 bases and 5 bases, there was a span of 16 bases. The CDR3 DNA reads as TGTGCCAGCAGCACCTCCCGAGACCTAAATGAAAAACTGTTTTTT. This codes for CASSTSRDLNEKLFF.

This clone was observed once. V and J are TRBV15 and TRBJ2-7, with D possibly matching TRBD2 (5 bases). The ends were cut back, 7 bases at V and 2 bases at J, with 15 bases in the middle. Looked up from germline, CDR1 is LNHNV and CDR2 is YYDKDF (reference sequence). This CDR3 has 14 residues. The DNA of the CDR3 is TGTGCCACCAAGCTCGTGTCGGAGGCCTACGAGCAGTACTTC. Translation gives CATKLVSEAYEQYF.

V is TRBV7-9 and J is TRBJ2-7; unclear D gene. The CDR3 has 13 residues. Deletions cut 5 bases from V and 3 bases from J, with 11 bases between. From germline, CDR1 is SEHNR and CDR2 FQNEAQ (reference sequence). This CDR3 is CASSRRMGYEQYF. CDR3 DNA sequence: TGTGCCAGCAGCCGGCGCATGGGCTACGAGCAGTACTTC.

The gene calls are TRBV7-9 and TRBJ1-1; 8 nucleotides match TRBD1. The CDR3 runs 16 residues. The germline CDR1 and CDR2 sequences are SEHNR and FQNEAQ (reference sequence). The J segment lost 1 base and the V segment lost 5 bases, leaving 9 bases of the junction unmatched. CDR3 residues: CASSPQTGDKNTEAFF. The CDR3 DNA reads as TGTGCCAGCAGCCCCCAGACAGGGGACAAGAACACTGAAGCTTTCTTT.

This sequence joins TRBV7-9 and TRBJ2-3; D is possibly TRBD1 or TRBD2 (5 bases each). This CDR3 region has 15 residues. Germline CDR1 SEHNR, CDR2 FQNEAQ (reference sequence). The V end was cut by 1 base, the J end by 7 bases, with 15 bases between. In DNA, the CDR3 is TGTGCCAGCAGCTTAGTTCTCGGGGCTACTAATACGCAGTATTTT. Residues: CASSLVLGATNTQYF.

Notes on this clone: This same CDR3 is encoded by further DNA sequences in the sample. The chain uses TRBV28 and TRBJ1-1; D perhaps matches TRBD1 (5 bases). Trimming took off 6 bases at V and 5 bases at J, with 16 bases between the two ends. From germline, CDR1 is MDHEN and CDR2 SYDVKM. The CDR3 spans 14 residues. This CDR3 is CASSPRAGGTEAFF. The CDR3 nucleotides are TGTGCCAGCAGCCCACGGGCGGGGGGGACTGAAGCTTTCTTT.

Regarding this clone: In the same sample, other DNA sequences code for this CDR3. The genes are TRBV28 and TRBJ2-1, with no clear D. Between the trimmed V and J ends, which lost 5 bases and 5 bases, there was a span of 4 bases. The CDR3 length is 11 residues. Germline CDR1 reads MDHEN; CDR2 reads SYDVKM. The CDR3 region is CASSLHNEQFF. Here the CDR3 DNA reads TGTGCCAGCAGTCTACACAATGAGCAGTTCTTC.

The chain uses TRBV7-2 and TRBJ2-3; D perhaps matches TRBD2 (6 bases). The CDR3 length is 14 residues. The germline V gene has CDR1 SGHTA and CDR2 FQGNSA. Between the trimmed V and J ends, which lost 6 bases and 5 bases, there was a span of 15 bases. CDR3 amino acids: CASSPLLGLDTQYF. The DNA for the CDR3 is TGTGCCAGCAGTCCCTTACTGGGACTAGATACGCAGTATTTT.